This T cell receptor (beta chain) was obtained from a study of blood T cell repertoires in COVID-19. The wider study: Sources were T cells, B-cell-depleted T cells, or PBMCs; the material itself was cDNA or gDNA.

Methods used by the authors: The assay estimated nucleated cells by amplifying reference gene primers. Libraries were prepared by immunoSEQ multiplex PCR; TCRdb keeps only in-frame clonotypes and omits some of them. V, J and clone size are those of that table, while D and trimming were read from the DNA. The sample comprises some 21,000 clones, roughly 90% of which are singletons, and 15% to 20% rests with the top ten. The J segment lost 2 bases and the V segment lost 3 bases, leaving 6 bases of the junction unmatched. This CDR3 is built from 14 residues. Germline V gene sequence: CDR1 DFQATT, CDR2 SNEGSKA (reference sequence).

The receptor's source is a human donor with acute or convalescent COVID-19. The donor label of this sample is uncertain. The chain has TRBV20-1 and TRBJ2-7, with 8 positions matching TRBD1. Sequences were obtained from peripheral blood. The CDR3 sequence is CSASRTGLAYEQYF. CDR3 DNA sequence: TGCAGTGCTAGTCGGACAGGGCTAGCCTACGAGCAGTACTTC.